These T cell receptor beta chains were read from a single sample in a study of blood T cell repertoires in COVID-19. Repertoires were generated with immunoSEQ multiplex PCR, while TCRdb's copy carries only in-frame clones and drops some. The table lists approximately 120,000 clones, 75% to 90% of them singletons. The sequenced material came from peripheral blood. The receptors originated from an older woman with acute or convalescent COVID-19. Both conserved end residues are trimmed from each CDR3. Fields, in order: V gene, CDR3 protein.

v_call: TRBV19; cdr3_aa: ASSRGTGNSNQPQH
v_call: TRBV27; cdr3_aa: ASSTETGDQPQH
v_call: TRBV10-2; cdr3_aa: ATNPGHSYEQY
v_call: TRBV19; cdr3_aa: ASSRLSGSETYGYT
v_call: TRBV19; cdr3_aa: ASSILAAREQF
v_call: TRBV25-1; cdr3_aa: ASSFTGYEQY
v_call: TRBV25-1; cdr3_aa: ASSPRYEQY
v_call: TRBV5-1; cdr3_aa: ASSGTGGRNYGYT
v_call: TRBV27; cdr3_aa: ATGASTDTQY
v_call: TRBV25-1; cdr3_aa: ASSDTGIVYGYT
v_call: TRBV29-1; cdr3_aa: SVAGAVKYEQY
v_call: TRBV19; cdr3_aa: ASSIDGQGYQPQH
v_call: TRBV10-1; cdr3_aa: ASSDVGENTGELF
v_call: TRBV7-2; cdr3_aa: ASSLASGTVHNEQF
v_call: TRBV10-3; cdr3_aa: AISETGTSGGASGELF
v_call: TRBV2; cdr3_aa: ASSELSQPQH
v_call: TRBV7-2; cdr3_aa: ASSLRGQNTGELF
v_call: TRBV24-1; cdr3_aa: ATSDTGQVAGELF
v_call: TRBV5-1; cdr3_aa: ASRSLAGGPEEQY
v_call: TRBV23-1; cdr3_aa: ARILSTSGRGDTQY
v_call: TRBV18; cdr3_aa: ASSPSVTGIEQY
v_call: TRBV4-1; cdr3_aa: ASSQDRAGDTGELF
v_call: TRBV6-6; cdr3_aa: ASSGRRAPYEQY
v_call: TRBV18; cdr3_aa: ASSKAAVGTGELF
v_call: TRBV5-1; cdr3_aa: ASSLVPSGSYADTQY
v_call: TRBV28; cdr3_aa: ASSLRTGVY
v_call: TRBV15; cdr3_aa: ATSRVTSGDTYEQY
v_call: TRBV5-1; cdr3_aa: ASSLRTSGSADTQY
v_call: TRBV11-2; cdr3_aa: ASSPAWGFTGVGNYGYT
v_call: TRBV18; cdr3_aa: ASSGSGNYEQY
v_call: TRBV5-1; cdr3_aa: ASSFGRPNMNTEAF
v_call: TRBV6-5; cdr3_aa: ASSADRDNQPQH
v_call: TRBV5-1; cdr3_aa: ASSLRGTDNSPLH
v_call: TRBV4-1; cdr3_aa: ASSQSSGIYNEQF
v_call: TRBV14; cdr3_aa: ASSQVGPPGPSGMVNEQF
v_call: TRBV14; cdr3_aa: ASSQGRGSKANTEAF
v_call: TRBV7-9; cdr3_aa: ASSLAGRAGELF
v_call: TRBV29-1; cdr3_aa: SVLSGNTEAF
v_call: TRBV19; cdr3_aa: ASSTRAGTDTQY
v_call: TRBV2; cdr3_aa: ASARGSVVEKLF
v_call: TRBV7-8; cdr3_aa: ASSLATGNYNEQF
v_call: TRBV28; cdr3_aa: ASSLVSEGYT
v_call: TRBV6-5; cdr3_aa: ASSRDLSSETQY